The rows below give T cell receptor beta chains drawn from one sample of a study of blood T cell repertoires in COVID-19. The protocol was immunoSEQ multiplex PCR, while the TCRdb copy is restricted to in-frame clones and leaves out a portion. Among a few hundred thousand clones listed, 70% to 90% were seen once. Sequencing input: peripheral blood. The receptor set was obtained from a man between 18 and 35 years old with active or convalescent COVID-19. CDR3s include the opening cysteine and the closing phenylalanine or tryptophan. D genes are given only for firm matches. Rows give clone size only sometimes, using once, few, many, or a class for an expanded clone.

j_call | clone_size | v_call | d_call | cdr3_nt | cdr3_aa
TRBJ1-2 | - | TRBV21-1 | - | TGTGCCAGCACCAACAGGGGGCGTATCTATGGCTACACCTTC | CASTNRGRIYGYTF
TRBJ1-5 | - | TRBV20-1 | - | TGCAGTGCTAGTGGAGATTCTGGTATTAGCAATCAGCCCCAGCATTTT | CSASGDSGISNQPQHF
TRBJ1-2 | few | TRBV5-4 | TRBD1 | TGTGCCAGCAGCTTGGCCGGGACAGGGCCTCCTGGCTACACCTTC | CASSLAGTGPPGYTF
TRBJ1-1 | - | TRBV7-3 | TRBD1 | TGTGCCAGCAGCCGAACAGGGGGGTACACTGAAGCTTTCTTT | CASSRTGGYTEAFF
TRBJ2-1 | - | TRBV6-2/TRBV6-3 | TRBD2 | TGTGCCAGCAGTTCCCAATGGTTCATGGCTAGCGGGAGTAACAATGAGCAGTTCTTC | CASSSQWFMASGSNNEQFF
TRBJ2-7 | - | TRBV24-1 | - | TGTGCCACCGTCAGGACTTACTCCTACGAGCAGTACTTC | CATVRTYSYEQYF
TRBJ1-2 | - | TRBV21-1 | - | TGTGCCAGCAGCAAGCCCCCGGGACAGGGGCGCGGCTACACCTTC | CASSKPPGQGRGYTF
TRBJ1-2 | few | TRBV9 | TRBD1 | TGTGCCAGCAGCACTGGACAGGCTTCTAACTATGGCTACACCTTC | CASSTGQASNYGYTF
TRBJ1-2 | - | TRBV19 | - | TGTGCCAGTACCATTCCTCGAGGTGGCTACACCTTC | CASTIPRGGYTF
TRBJ2-3 | - | TRBV19 | - | TGTGCCACCTCGAGAGGGAGCACAGATACGCAGTATTTT | CATSRGSTDTQYF
TRBJ1-2 | few | TRBV5-8 | - | TGTGCCAGCAGCGTACTCCGCTATGGCTACACCTTC | CASSVLRYGYTF
TRBJ1-3 | - | TRBV9 | - | TGTGCCAGCAGCGTTGAAGGACTCATCTCTGGAAACACCATATATTTT | CASSVEGLISGNTIYF
TRBJ1-6 | - | TRBV5-1 | - | TGCGCCAGCAGCCGGTCAGGGTTTAATTCACCCCTCCACTTT | CASSRSGFNSPLHF
TRBJ1-5 | - | TRBV10-1 | - | TGCGCCAGCAGTGATTCCCGGGGAGTTACGGGGAGCAATCAGCCCCAGCATTTT | CASSDSRGVTGSNQPQHF
TRBJ1-1 | - | TRBV4-2 | - | TGTGCCAGCAGCCAGACTCGGCGGACTGAAGCTTTCTTT | CASSQTRRTEAFF
TRBJ1-2 | - | TRBV5-1 | - | TGCGCCAGCAGCTTGGCCCATGAGAGTAGCTACACCTTC | CASSLAHESSYTF
TRBJ2-6 | - | TRBV2 | TRBD1 | TGTGCCACCTTCCTGGGACAGTACTCTGGGGCCAACGTCCTGACTTTC | CATFLGQYSGANVLTF
TRBJ1-4 | once | TRBV6-2/TRBV6-3 | TRBD1 | TGTGCCAGCAGTTCTTCCGACAGGGGAGGTGAAAAACTGTTTTTT | CASSSSDRGGEKLFF
TRBJ1-5 | - | TRBV7-9 | - | TGTGCCAGCAGTACAGATGATCAGCCCCAGCATTTT | CASSTDDQPQHF
TRBJ2-1 | - | TRBV11-3 | - | TGTGCCAGCAGCTTAAGGCAGGGTTACAATGAGCAGTTCTTC | CASSLRQGYNEQFF
TRBJ1-2 | - | TRBV5-3 | - | TGTGCCAGAAATCGAGAAGACTATGGCTACACCTTC | CARNREDYGYTF
TRBJ1-3 | - | TRBV28 | - | TGTGCCAGCAGGTCCCACTCTGGAAACACCATATATTTT | CASRSHSGNTIYF
TRBJ2-5 | - | TRBV5-1 | TRBD2 | TGCGCCAGCAGCTATAGCGGGAGGCCCCAAGAGACCCAGTACTTC | CASSYSGRPQETQYF
TRBJ2-7 | - | TRBV28 | TRBD2 | TGTGCCAGCAGTAGCGGGCGCTGGCTAGCGGGGTTATACGAGCAGTACTTC | CASSSGRWLAGLYEQYF
TRBJ2-3 | - | TRBV2 | - | TGTGCCAGCTCTCGGAGCGGTGGCACAGATACGCAGTATTTT | CASSRSGGTDTQYF
TRBJ1-2 | - | TRBV29-1 | TRBD1 | TGCAGCGTTGAAAAGGGGGCACATGGCTACACCTTC | CSVEKGAHGYTF
TRBJ1-1 | - | TRBV9 | - | TGTGCCAGCAGCGTAGAGTCGGGGGGCGGTGAAGCTTTCTTT | CASSVESGGGEAFF